This entry is about one T cell receptor beta chain. The antigen remains unidentified. The assay was immunoSEQ multiplex PCR, and TCRdb's table has in-frame clones only and misses some. Of 9,000 to 13,000 clones detected, more than 55% appear once; the ten largest clones hold approximately 19%. Naive CD45RA+ and memory CD45RO+ CD4+ or CD8+ T cells were FACS-sorted. V lost 1 base and J lost 7, with 7 bases in between. The CDR3 runs 13 residues. Looked up from germline, CDR1 is MDHEN and CDR2 is SYDVKM. This record comes from a study of regulatory dendritic cells for organ transplantation. Points from the study as a whole: Memory T cells were less diverse than naive, with memory CD8+ most oligoclonal. The most alloreactive TCR clonotypes were found in resting memory CD8+ cells. Memory CD8+ clonal expansion seemed more limited with regulatory than mature dendritic cells.

The receptor's source is a human donor in good health. J is TRBJ1-4 and V is TRBV28, with D hard to call. Sequencing was done on a sample of memory CD8+ T cells from blood. Regarding subset: CD45RO+ memory T cells. The CDR3 nucleotides read TGTGCCAGCAGTTTATACAGCTCTGAAAAACTGTTTTTT. Protein product: CASSLYSSEKLFF.